Below are 5 T cell receptor beta chains sequenced from a single sample in a study of T cells expressing NK-cell markers. TCRdb re-called the 5' RACE reads; one entry per CDR3 protein, DNA not given. This listing includes 140,000 to 150,000 distinct CDR3 sequences. The specimen sequenced was blood T cells: a sorted CD56 or NKG2C T cell subset, CD4+ or CD8+ T cells, or bulk PBMC T cells (not recorded which). The receptor source for this set is a man aged 18-30 years in good health.

The chain carries TRBV20-1 and TRBJ2-3. There are 13 residues in the CDR3. CDR1 is DFQATT and CDR2 is SNEGSKA in the germline V gene (reference sequence). CDR3 loop: CSAISLSTDTQYF.

This CDR3 reads CATSRDYGSANTEAFF. The chain joins TRBV15 to TRBJ1-1. There are 16 residues in the CDR3. Germline CDR1 LNHNV, CDR2 YYDKDF (reference sequence).

Frequency places this clonotype as medium-sized. The chain combines TRBV19 with TRBJ2-2; TCRdb names TRBD1, which stays unverified in the absence of DNA. The germline V gene encodes CDR1 LNHDA and CDR2 SQIVND (reference sequence). CDR3 size: 14 residues. CDR3 sequence: CASNPLDQPGELFF.

The V gene is TRBV12-3 or TRBV12-4, the J gene TRBJ2-5; as DNA is missing, the TRBD1 call by TCRdb cannot be tested. The length of the CDR3 is 14 residues. The CDR3 loop is CASSLRGREETQYF.

The chain joins TRBV10-3 to TRBJ2-7; with no DNA, the TCRdb D assignment of TRBD2 cannot be verified. This CDR3 spans 18 amino acids. Germline V CDR1 and CDR2: ENHRY, SYGVKD. CDR3 sequence: CAIMSAQGATSGSYEQYF.